These 30 T cell receptor beta chains originate from one sample sequenced in a study of cytomegalovirus exposure and HLA in healthy donors (dated by TCRdb to about 2017). Preparation of the library involved the immunoSEQ multiplex PCR assay. For the multiplex PCR, a mixture combining 60 forward primers for TCR Vbeta segments and 13 reverse primers for TCR Jbeta segments was used. Drawn from immuneACCESS, this table holds only the in-frame rearrangements with V and J called that TCRdb kept. Clones are partly lost; checked studies trace under half to an unresolved V gene and leave the rest unexplained. This sample gives roughly 23,000 clones in total; 70% to 80% of them show up just once. Approximately 7.4% of the sample goes to the ten largest clones. Sequencing was carried out using PBMCs. Source of these receptors: a man aged 55 to 70 in good health and CMV-seronegative.

The chain employs TRBV28 and TRBJ1-1; no clear D gene. This CDR3 contains 14 residues. CDR1 and CDR2 (germline): MDHEN, SYDVKM. V was pared by 3 bases and J by 6 bases, with 14 bases between. The CDR3 protein is CASSFWVTTAEAFF. CDR3 coding DNA: TGTGCCAGCAGTTTTTGGGTCACCACAGCTGAAGCTTTCTTT.

This chain uses TRBV30 with TRBJ1-5, with D hard to call. The CDR3 covers 14 residues. Germline V gene sequence: CDR1 GTSNPN, CDR2 SVGIG (reference sequence). V was trimmed by 4 bases and J by 7 bases, leaving 17 bases between them. The CDR3 region is CAWNVGGLDQPQHF. In nucleotides, the CDR3 is TGTGCCTGGAACGTAGGCGGGCTCGACCAGCCCCAGCATTTT.

This clone has a single count. The chain combines TRBV19 with TRBJ1-4, with D perhaps matching TRBD1 (6 bases). V was trimmed by 4 bases and J by 8 bases, leaving 14 bases between them. This CDR3 spans 14 amino acids. The germline V gene encodes CDR1 LNHDA and CDR2 SQIVND (reference sequence). This CDR3 is CASSTGRGGEKLFF. The CDR3 bases are TGTGCCAGTAGTACTGGCAGGGGTGGAGAAAAACTGTTTTTT.

This chain connects TRBV28 to TRBJ2-1; maybe TRBD2 (6 bases). The CDR3 has 12 residues. The germline V gene encodes CDR1 MDHEN and CDR2 SYDVKM. V lost 8 bases to trimming and J lost 8 bases, with 13 bases between them. This chain's CDR3 is CASYGRRDEQFF. CDR3 bases: TGTGCCAGCTATGGGAGGAGGGATGAGCAGTTCTTC.

The rearrangement joins TRBV27 to TRBJ2-7; 11 nucleotides agree with TRBD1. The CDR3 length is 14 residues. The ends lost 4 bases at V and 3 bases at J; junction bases unmatched: 2. CDR1 is MNHEY, CDR2 SMNVEV, per germline (reference sequence). CDR3 loop: CASSWTGGNYEQYF. The CDR3 region has the DNA TGTGCCAGCAGTTGGACAGGGGGCAACTACGAGCAGTACTTC.

The rearrangement joins TRBV7-3 to TRBJ2-3; D is ambiguous. Germline V gene data show CDR1 as SGHTA and CDR2 as FQGTGA. The CDR3 runs 19 residues. Between the trimmed V and J ends, which lost 4 bases and 0 bases, there was a span of 23 bases. This CDR3 is CASSSRSDPGGTSTDTQYF. The CDR3 nucleotides are TGTGCCAGCAGCTCCCGGTCTGACCCTGGCGGAACTAGCACAGATACGCAGTATTTT.

This chain uses TRBV21-1 with TRBJ1-5; the DNA was not used to check the table's D call, TRBD1. TRBV21-1 is reported as a pseudogene. This CDR3 contains 17 residues. The CDR3 region has the DNA TGTGCCAGCAGCAAAGTGGCAGGGGGCTTGAGCAATCAGCCCCAGCATTTT. Its translation: CASSKVAGGLSNQPQHF.

The V gene is TRBV25-1, the J gene TRBJ2-7; tentative D call: TRBD1 (5 bases). The CDR3 spans 13 residues. V was trimmed by 1 base and J by 6 bases, leaving 10 bases between them. In germline, CDR1 is MGHDK, CDR2 SYGVNS. The CDR3: CASSEWGRGEQYF. The DNA of the CDR3 is TGTGCCAGCAGTGAATGGGGAAGGGGCGAGCAGTACTTC.

This clone showed up just a few times. The DNA for the CDR3 is TGTGCCAGCAGTTTCGTCGCCGGTACAGATACGCAGTATTTT. It encodes CASSFVAGTDTQYF. The rearrangement joins TRBV28 to TRBJ2-3; no firm D call. The CDR3 spans 14 residues. Germline lookup yields CDR1 MDHEN and CDR2 SYDVKM. Trimming took 3 bases from V and 3 from J, leaving 10 bases between them. The complete variable domain, with remaining parts taken from reference TRBV28 and TRBJ2-3, reads DVKVTQSSRYLVKRTGEKVFLECVQDMDHENMFWYRQDPGLGLRLIYFSYDVKMKEKGDIPEGYSVSREKKERFSLILESASTNQTSMYLCASSFVAGTDTQYFGPGTRLTVL.

This CDR3 is CASSFTSRGLGLFF. CDR3 nucleotides: TGTGCCAGCAGTTTTACATCCAGGGGGCTCGGGTTGTTCTTC. The V gene is TRBV27, the J gene TRBJ2-1; TRBD1 aligns across 8 bases. CDR1 and CDR2 from the germline V gene are MNHEY and SMNVEV (reference sequence). With 3 bases clipped from V and 15 bases from J, the junction kept 13 bases outside the gene matches. The CDR3 has 14 residues.

V gene TRBV19 combines with J gene TRBJ1-1; TRBD1 agrees at 8 bases. This CDR3 has 13 residues. J lost 3 bases, V lost 10 bases, and 7 bases had no gene match. Germline V lookup: CDR1 LNHDA, CDR2 SQIVND (reference sequence). The CDR3 loop is CATTLQGDTEAFF. In DNA, the CDR3 is TGTGCCACGACCTTACAGGGGGACACTGAAGCTTTCTTT.

The chain has TRBV21-1 and TRBJ2-7; TRBD1 reflects the table's D call only, with no check against the DNA. TRBV21-1 has pseudogene status. The CDR3 loop spans 16 amino acids. CDR3 in amino acids: CASSKVFRTGRYEQYF. Written as DNA, the CDR3 is TGTGCCAGCAGCAAAGTTTTCAGGACAGGGCGCTACGAGCAGTACTTC.

The V and J genes are TRBV2 and TRBJ2-5; 9 bases map to TRBD1. Germline V gene data show CDR1 as SNHLY and CDR2 as FYNNEI. The CDR3 covers 16 residues. The junction had 9 bases not matched to a gene; V was cut back by 6 bases and J by 1 base. This CDR3 is CASRTTGTGSQETQYF. The CDR3 nucleotides are TGTGCCAGCAGGACGACCGGGACAGGGTCCCAAGAGACCCAGTACTTC.

By proportion, this clone is medium-sized. The CDR3 loop is CASSATGMFPSEAFF. The DNA of the CDR3 is TGTGCCAGTAGTGCAACCGGGATGTTCCCCTCGGAAGCTTTCTTT. The chain combines TRBV19 with TRBJ1-1; D unclear. V was trimmed by 5 bases and J by 8 bases, leaving 21 bases between them. CDR1 and CDR2 (germline): LNHDA, SQIVND (reference sequence). The CDR3 is made up of 15 amino acids.

The CDR3, as DNA: TGTGCCACCTATGGACAAATCTACAATGAGCAGTTCTTC. This gives the protein CATYGQIYNEQFF. The V and J genes are TRBV19 and TRBJ2-1, with D possibly being TRBD1 (5 bases). From germline, CDR1 is LNHDA and CDR2 SQIVND (reference sequence). CDR3 length: 13 residues. Trimming shortened V by 10 bases and J by 3 bases, and 13 bases separated the two germline ends. Based on the CDR3 plus reference TRBV19 and TRBJ2-1, the full variable domain is DGGITQSPKYLFRKEGQNVTLSCEQNLNHDAMYWYRQDPGQGLRLIYYSQIVNDFQKGDIAEGYSVSREKKESFPLTVTSAQKNPTAFYLCATYGQIYNEQFFGPGTRLTVL.

In its sample, this clone was seen a few times. The chain recombines TRBV27 with TRBJ1-1; the D is unclear. Germline CDR1 is MNHEY and CDR2 is SMNVEV (reference sequence). The CDR3 sequence is 13 residues long. Trimming cost V 7 bases and J 4 bases, with 13 bases left between them. CDR3 DNA: TGTGCCAGCACCTACCATGGGAGCACTGAAGCTTTCTTT. This translates into CASTYHGSTEAFF.

The rearrangement joins TRBV4-3 to TRBJ1-3, with 7 positions matching TRBD1. V dropped 4 bases and J dropped 1; count of bases not matched to a gene: 7. The CDR3 sequence is 16 residues long. Germline V gene data show CDR1 as LGHNA and CDR2 as YSLEER. CDR3 coding DNA: TGCGCCAGCAGCCCGCGACAGGGACTTTCTGGAAACACCATATATTTT. It encodes CASSPRQGLSGNTIYF.

This rearrangement joins TRBV5-1 to TRBJ2-1; D is possibly TRBD2 (8 bases). This CDR3 comprises 15 residues. The germline V gene encodes CDR1 SGHRS and CDR2 YFSETQ. Trimming cost V 5 bases and J 5 bases, with 17 bases left between them. The CDR3 here is CASRTGREVNNEQFF. In DNA form, the CDR3 reads TGCGCCAGCAGGACAGGGCGGGAGGTAAACAATGAGCAGTTCTTC.

V usage is TRBV21-1 and J usage is TRBJ1-5; the tabulated D call, TRBD1, remains unverified against the DNA. TRBV21-1 has pseudogene status. The CDR3 runs to 17 residues. This chain's CDR3 is CASSRLFSDRLDRPQHF. CDR3 coding DNA: TGTGCCAGCAGCCGCCTTTTCTCGGACAGATTAGATCGGCCCCAGCATTTT.

The V gene is TRBV7-9, the J gene TRBJ2-2; 8 bases agree with TRBD2. In germline, CDR1 is SEHNR, CDR2 FQNEAQ (reference sequence). The trim removed 5 bases at V and 5 bases at J, leaving 13 bases unmatched. The CDR3 has 17 residues. This CDR3 is CASSLYPWLAGTGELFF. DNA of the CDR3: TGTGCCAGCAGCCTCTACCCTTGGTTAGCGGGAACCGGGGAGCTGTTTTTT.

The chain is built from TRBV7-6 and TRBJ1-3; 8 nucleotides line up with TRBD1. CDR3 length: 19 residues. The junction had 18 bases not matched to a gene; V was cut back by 6 bases and J by 2 bases. Germline CDR1 reads SGHVS; CDR2 reads FNYEAQ. The CDR3 region is CASSSRQGNFWFTGNTIYF. CDR3 DNA: TGTGCCAGCAGTTCGAGACAGGGGAATTTTTGGTTTACTGGAAACACCATATATTTT.

This clone occurred once. The V call is TRBV20-1, the J call TRBJ1-1; weak D call: TRBD1 (5 bases). Germline-derived CDR1 and CDR2 are DFQATT and SNEGSKA (reference sequence). The CDR3 is 11 residues long. V lost 7 bases and J 6 bases, leaving 12 bases between the germline ends. The CDR3 region has the DNA TGCAGTGTCAAGCGGGGCGCTGAAGCTTTCTTT. It translates to CSVKRGAEAFF.

The chain links TRBV30 to TRBJ2-1; D may be TRBD2 (5 bases). The CDR3 spans 14 residues. V dropped 3 bases and J dropped 7 bases, with 16 bases sitting between them. Germline CDR1 is GTSNPN and CDR2 is SVGIG (reference sequence). CDR3 DNA sequence: TGTGCCTGGAGAAAACCAGGTGGCGGGAATGAGCAGTTCTTC. Its protein product is CAWRKPGGGNEQFF.

The gene calls are TRBV19 and TRBJ2-5, with 9 bases matching TRBD2. The CDR3 covers 17 residues. Germline V gene sequence: CDR1 LNHDA, CDR2 SQIVND (reference sequence). V dropped 5 bases and J dropped 1; count of bases not matched to a gene: 11. CDR3 coding DNA: TGTGCCAGTAGTGGCGTCGTAGCGGGGGTTCGCCAAGAGACCCAGTACTTC. This translates into CASSGVVAGVRQETQYF.

The gene calls are TRBV4-1 and TRBJ1-2; D is unresolved. This CDR3 is 14 amino acids long. From germline, CDR1 is MGHRA and CDR2 YSYEKL. V lost 1 base, J lost 8 bases, and 14 bases lay in between. This chain's CDR3 is CASSQVRGSSGYTF. CDR3 coding DNA: TGCGCCAGCAGCCAAGTACGGGGATCGTCCGGCTACACCTTC.

The chain has TRBV7-2 and TRBJ1-1, with D tentatively TRBD1 (5 bases). Germline lookup yields CDR1 SGHTA and CDR2 FQGNSA. The CDR3 sequence is 15 residues long. Trimming took 6 bases from V and 3 from J, leaving 17 bases between them. The CDR3 reads CASSPGGDSDTEAFF. DNA of the CDR3: TGTGCCAGCAGTCCTGGGGGGGATTCGGACACTGAAGCTTTCTTT.

This clone has only a few counts. CDR3 nucleotide sequence: TGCGCCAGCAGCCAAGTCTTATTTTTCGGGGGGGCCCCCGGGGAGCTGTTTTTT. Amino acids: CASSQVLFFGGAPGELFF. V is TRBV4-1 and J is TRBJ2-2; 8 bases are a match to TRBD2. J lost 6 bases, V lost 1 base, and 13 bases had no gene match. The CDR3 extends over 18 amino acids. Per germline, CDR1 MGHRA and CDR2 YSYEKL.

In this sample, this clone turned up once. The chain joins TRBV11-2 to TRBJ1-1, with D perhaps TRBD1 (6 bases). The length of the CDR3 is 14 residues. Germline V CDR1 and CDR2: SGHAT, FQNNGV. The V gene lost 4 bases and the J gene lost 5 bases, with 14 bases spanning the gap. The CDR3 here is CASSYNRVATEAFF. For the CDR3, the DNA is TGTGCCAGCAGCTACAACAGGGTCGCGACTGAAGCTTTCTTT.

This rearrangement joins TRBV28 to TRBJ2-7; TRBD2 matches at 8 bases. This CDR3 has 15 residues. Germline V gene lookup returns CDR1 MDHEN and CDR2 SYDVKM. The V gene end was trimmed by 4 bases and the J gene end by 5 bases; junction bases not matched to a gene: 10. The CDR3 region has the DNA TGTGCCAGCAGTTCGCACCGTAGCGGGAAAAACGAGCAGTACTTC. The encoded protein is CASSSHRSGKNEQYF.

The sample holds a few counts of this clone. The chain combines TRBV11-2 with TRBJ2-3; 8 bases are shared with TRBD1. The CDR3 runs to 16 residues. The V gene's germline CDR1 is SGHAT and CDR2 FQNNGV. V lost 5 bases to trimming and J lost 0 bases; unmatched junction nucleotides: 7. CDR3 sequence: CASSQGARTSTDTQYF. For the CDR3, the DNA is TGTGCCAGCAGCCAGGGGGCTAGGACTAGCACAGATACGCAGTATTTT.